This TCR beta chain was obtained from a study of beta chain features in type 1 diabetes (dated by TCRdb to about 2018). Looking at the study overall: Mean age, gender distribution, total cell number and subset yield were not different between patients and healthy donors. A total of roughly 100 million sorted cells were examined across all samples, and a strong correlation was observed between cell number per subset and RNA yield. The study compared the TCRB repertoires of sorted circulating CD4+ T cell subsets in recently diagnosed type 1 diabetes patients with those in matched healthy donors. Naive and central memory subsets were obtained from all 30 or so donors, but regulatory and stem cell-like memory subsets were isolated from only 8 patients and roughly eight healthy donors. General study outcomes and caveats: Shorter templates might have been favored by PCR, but patient and control samples were amplified and corrected together, so both groups would have been affected equally by any skew. Type 1 diabetes patients showed a moderate but significant shortening of TCRB CDR3 length in all four CD4+ subsets. Because cDNA was sequenced instead of genomic DNA, highly expressing activated cells could be over-represented, though the groups showed no difference in activation or CD3 levels. Fewer insertions and more nucleotide deletions at VDJ recombination sites were observed in patients with type 1 diabetes, implying thymic rearrangement abnormalities. Because small numbers of individuals were included in the HLA sub-analyses, any influence of HLA type on TCRB rearrangement was left unresolved. Naive, central memory and regulatory TCRB repertoires appeared more similar among patients than among healthy donors.

There are 17 amino acids in the CDR3, from cysteine to phenylalanine inclusive. Kept here is only the CDR3 DNA, which spans 51 bases and is read in frame from base 1. CDR1 SGDLS and CDR2 YYNGEE are derived from the germline V gene. From V the trimming removes 4 bases and from J it removes 3 bases, while the gene matches leave 11 bases of the junction unaccounted for. All of the isolated RNA was reverse transcribed with the High Capacity cDNA Reverse Transcription Kit, so expressed TCRB transcripts were sequenced. Deep immunoSEQ sequencing was performed on naive, central memory and regulatory T cell samples, with an average of roughly 4 million total reads per sample. Sorted cells were lysed in RLT buffer and RNA was extracted with DNase-treated RNeasy Micro or Mini kits, depending on cell number. To prevent cross-contamination, each cell subset was processed individually, whereas patient and healthy donor samples were processed jointly. The immunoSEQ multiplex PCR was used to amplify TCRB sequences from cDNA, yielding 87-bp fragments that span the CDR3 region. Sequencing of the amplicons was performed on the Illumina HiSeq platform. The published analysis was carried out like this. Synthetic template baselines were used to correct PCR bias computationally, reads within Hamming distance 2 were collapsed together, and singletons that could not be merged were discarded. Reads were aligned to IMGT to assign V, D and J genes, CDR3 length, and insertions or deletions at six rearrangement sites. Within each subset, clonotype counts were normalized to sorted cell number, and only after that were true diversity and Gini coefficients computed with the tcR R package. Repertoire sharing was quantified using the overlap coefficient calculated on TCRB nucleotide sequences. This immuneACCESS table, as held by TCRdb, lists in-frame sequences with V and J called but not all clones. Of the missing ones, under half trace to an unresolved V gene in checked studies; the others have no known cause. The V and J calls and clone size were taken over from that table, and D and trimming were inferred from the DNA. A total of some 220,000 clones appear in this sample, approximately 11% of them only once. 1% to 1.5% of the sample is held by the ten biggest clonotypes.

In its sample, this clone was seen a few times. Its target antigen remains unknown. The record has no base qualities; no much larger clone is one base away. From each donor, a single peripheral blood sample of about 120 mL on average was drawn into heparinised tubes. A BD FACSAria II was used to sort naive, central memory, regulatory and stem cell-like memory CD4+ T cells with a panel that included CD45RO, CCR7, CD25, CD127, CD95 and CD27. Purity was above 98% for every sorted population. PBMCs were separated immediately by Lymphoprep density gradient centrifugation and were stained directly, without being cultured. Samples were stained and sorted in pairs, with one healthy donor and one patient per experiment, so that batch effects were minimized.

This receptor was taken from a man in his late teens or twenties in good health. The chain is assembled from TRBV9 and TRBJ1-3, with TRBD1 identical over 9 junction bases. The sequencing input was central memory CD4+ T cells from blood. The CDR3 sequence is CASSTAGTGFGGNTIYF. The DNA sequence follows: TGTGCCAGCAGCACCGCCGGGACAGGGTTTGGTGGAAACACCATATATTTT. Reference TRBV9 and TRBJ1-3 proteins supply the regions before and after the CDR3; the full variable domain is: DSGVTQTPKHLITATGQRVTLRCSPRSGDLSVYWYQQSLDQGLQFLIQYYNGEERAKGNILERFSAQQFPDLHSELNLSSLELGDSALYFCASSTAGTGFGGNTIYFGEGSWLTVV.